The following is a TCR beta chain sequence with its context. The repertoire was sequenced with immunoSEQ multiplex PCR; TCRdb's copy has only in-frame clones and lacks some. The table includes 150,000 to 200,000 clones, approximately 90% detected once. This record belongs to a study of blood T cell repertoires in COVID-19. Study details: Nucleic acid was either cDNA or gDNA, and it came from T cells, B-cell-depleted T cells, or PBMCs.

The CDR3 sequence is 16 residues long. The germline CDR1 and CDR2 sequences are LGHNA and YNFKEQ. V was trimmed by 0 bases and J by 1 base, leaving 10 bases between them. The sequence was obtained from a man in his late teens or twenties with acute or convalescent COVID-19. The chain employs TRBV4-2 and TRBJ1-3; tentatively, D is TRBD1 (5 bases). The sequencing sample was made of peripheral blood. The CDR3 nucleotides are TGTGCCAGCAGCCAAGATCTAAGGACATCTGGAAACACCATATATTTT. As protein: CASSQDLRTSGNTIYF.